These T cell receptor beta chains were read from a single sample in a study of T cells in Graves' hyperthyroidism and ophthalmopathy. One entry per CDR3 protein, called by TCRdb with MiXCR from the multiplex PCR reads. The sample carries 300,000 to 400,000 distinct CDR3 sequences, around 13% recorded once. Material: blood. These receptors all come from a woman under 40 with Graves' hyperthyroidism. Both conserved end residues are part of each CDR3. D genes are given only for firm matches. A row's size may be missing; if present it is once, few, many or a size class.

length	size	D	V	J	CDR3	DNA
16	few	NA	TRBV20-1	TRBJ1-5	CSARDLAGQRNQPQHF	TGCAGTGCTAGAGATTTGGCAGGGCAACGCAATCAGCCCCAGCATTTT
16	few	TRBD1	TRBV28	TRBJ1-2	CASSLSGDRGSVGYTF	TGTGCCAGCAGTTTATCCGGGGACAGGGGTTCTGTTGGCTACACCTTC
14	few	TRBD2	TRBV11-3	TRBJ2-1	CASSSGTRGGEQFF	TGTGCCAGCAGCTCCGGGACTAGGGGGGGGGAGCAGTTCTTC
15	NA	NA	TRBV24-1	TRBJ1-1	CATSDRSRGPSEAFF	TGTGCCACCAGTGATAGATCCAGGGGACCCTCTGAAGCTTTCTTT
16	NA	NA	TRBV3-1	TRBJ1-5	CASSQEGPYSNQPQHF	TGTGCCAGCAGCCAAGAGGGACCGTATAGCAATCAGCCCCAGCATTTT
13	few	NA	TRBV29-1	TRBJ1-2	CSVVGRVVDGYTF	TGCAGCGTTGTTGGCCGGGTTGTAGATGGCTACACCTTC
16	few	TRBD2	TRBV5-1	TRBJ2-3	CASSRGVAGTTDTQYF	TGCGCCAGCAGCCGCGGGGTAGCGGGGACCACAGATACGCAGTATTTT
15	NA	NA	TRBV29-1	TRBJ2-7	CSVVRGDKYSYEQYF	TGCAGCGTCGTAAGGGGGGACAAATACTCCTACGAGCAGTACTTC
11	few	NA	TRBV19	TRBJ1-1	CASSLTVEAFF	TGTGCCAGTAGTTTAACGGTTGAAGCTTTCTTT
14	many	TRBD1	TRBV12-3/TRBV12-4	TRBJ2-7	CASSERTGNLEQYF	TGTGCCAGCAGCGAGAGGACAGGCAACCTCGAGCAGTACTTC
16	many	NA	TRBV11-3	TRBJ2-2	CASSLSPATSTGELFF	TGTGCCAGCAGCTTATCTCCCGCCACTTCAACCGGGGAGCTGTTTTTT
15	NA	TRBD2	TRBV30	TRBJ2-1	CAWISTSGRVGEQFF	TGTGCCTGGATCTCGACTAGCGGGAGGGTGGGTGAGCAGTTCTTC
16	NA	TRBD2	TRBV28	TRBJ2-5	CASTGGLAGVRETQYF	TGTGCCAGCACGGGCGGGCTAGCGGGAGTTCGAGAGACCCAGTACTTC
18	few	TRBD2	TRBV4-1	TRBJ2-7	CASSQGEWRPAGASEQYF	TGCGCCAGCAGCCAAGGAGAGTGGAGGCCAGCGGGAGCGTCAGAGCAGTACTTC
15	many	TRBD1	TRBV12-3/TRBV12-4	TRBJ2-7	CASSSTDRGSYEQYF	TGTGCCAGCAGTTCCACGGACAGGGGGAGCTACGAGCAGTACTTC
16	many	NA	TRBV20-1	TRBJ1-1	CSACRPTPGQTFPAFF	TGCAGTGCTTGCCGGCCCACCCCGGGACAAACCTTCCCGGCTTTCTTT
14	many	NA	TRBV7-3	TRBJ2-1	CASSRTGRNNEQFF	TGTGCCAGCAGCCGAACGGGACGCAACAATGAGCAGTTCTTC
15	many	TRBD2	TRBV6-1	TRBJ2-3	CASSALAGGLDTQYF	TGTGCCAGCAGTGCGCTAGCGGGAGGGCTTGATACGCAGTATTTT
15	few	TRBD2	TRBV6-1	TRBJ2-3	CASPPSGRAIDTQYF	TGTGCCAGCCCCCCCAGCGGGAGGGCCATCGATACGCAGTATTTT
13	many	TRBD1	TRBV25-1	TRBJ2-3	CASGGQGVDTQYF	TGTGCCAGCGGCGGACAGGGAGTGGATACGCAGTATTTT
18	many	NA	TRBV6-1	TRBJ1-2	CASSADLGTSASNYGYTF	TGTGCCAGCAGTGCCGATTTGGGAACATCAGCCTCAAACTATGGCTACACCTTC
13	NA	TRBD2	TRBV28	TRBJ2-7	CASRLLAAYEQYF	TGTGCCAGCAGGCTACTAGCGGCCTACGAGCAGTACTTC
14	NA	TRBD2	TRBV11-2	TRBJ2-5	CASSPREAAEVEYF	TGTGCCAGCAGCCCACGGGAGGCGGCCGAAGTGGAGTACTTC
15	NA	NA	TRBV4-1	TRBJ2-7	CASSLKSPGTYEQYF	TGCGCCAGCAGCCTCAAGTCCCCGGGCACCTACGAGCAGTACTTC
15	NA	NA	TRBV19	TRBJ1-4	CASSPRGSRNEKLFF	TGTGCCAGTAGCCCCAGGGGCTCCCGGAATGAAAAACTGTTTTTT
15	NA	NA	TRBV5-5	TRBJ1-5	CASSLDWAGNQPQHF	TGTGCCAGCAGCTTGGATTGGGCAGGCAATCAGCCCCAGCATTTT
16	NA	TRBD1	TRBV5-4	TRBJ2-2	CASSLPRQGNTGELFF	TGTGCCAGCAGCTTACCCAGACAGGGGAACACCGGGGAGCTGTTTTTT
13	many	NA	TRBV27	TRBJ1-2	CASSLFQGYGYTF	TGTGCCAGCAGTTTATTCCAGGGGTATGGCTACACCTTC
15	many	TRBD2	TRBV12-3/TRBV12-4	TRBJ2-5	CASTGGLGTQETQYF	TGTGCCAGCACCGGAGGACTAGGGACCCAAGAGACCCAGTACTTC
15	many	NA	TRBV12-3/TRBV12-4	TRBJ2-5	CASRSHGTPGETQYF	TGTGCCAGCAGATCCCATGGGACCCCGGGGGAGACCCAGTACTTC
15	many	NA	TRBV7-2	TRBJ2-3	CASSIDSGGTDTQYF	TGTGCCAGCAGCATCGACAGTGGGGGGACAGATACGCAGTATTTT
16	few	TRBD2	TRBV4-2	TRBJ2-1	CASSQDHTSGTYEQFF	TGTGCCAGCAGCCAAGATCACACTAGCGGGACCTATGAGCAGTTCTTC
14	NA	NA	TRBV19	TRBJ2-3	CASSTGVTADTQYF	TGTGCCAGTAGTACAGGGGTTACCGCAGATACGCAGTATTTT
15	many	TRBD2	TRBV2	TRBJ2-1	CASSVTSGSGNEQFF	TGTGCCAGCAGTGTGACTAGCGGGAGTGGCAATGAGCAGTTCTTC
11	many	NA	TRBV6-2/TRBV6-3	TRBJ2-5	CASSFIETQYF	TGTGCCAGCAGTTTTATAGAGACCCAGTACTTC
18	NA	TRBD2	TRBV5-1	TRBJ2-3	CASSFSMKVAGHTDTQYF	TGCGCCAGCAGCTTCTCTATGAAGGTAGCGGGCCACACAGATACGCAGTATTTT
14	many	NA	TRBV28	TRBJ1-1	CASSYFELNTEAFF	TGTGCCAGCAGTTATTTCGAACTGAACACTGAAGCTTTCTTT
13	few	TRBD2	TRBV20-1	TRBJ2-7	CSARDSGIYEQYF	TGCAGTGCTAGGGATAGCGGGATCTACGAGCAGTACTTC
13	NA	NA	TRBV30	TRBJ1-4	CAWSINRGEKLFF	TGTGCCTGGAGTATAAATCGAGGTGAAAAACTGTTTTTT
14	NA	TRBD1	TRBV29-1	TRBJ1-4	CSVDADRDGEKLFF	TGCAGCGTTGATGCGGACAGGGATGGCGAAAAACTGTTTTTT
11	many	NA	TRBV29-1	TRBJ2-7	CSVVGGYEQYF	TGCAGCGTTGTCGGTGGCTACGAGCAGTACTTC
16	few	TRBD2	TRBV6-6	TRBJ2-1	CASSYSAGGTYNEQFF	TGTGCCAGCAGTTACTCCGCGGGAGGGACTTACAATGAGCAGTTCTTC
15	many	TRBD1	TRBV12-3/TRBV12-4	TRBJ2-1	CASRRQGASYNEQFF	TGTGCCAGCAGAAGACAGGGTGCCTCCTACAATGAGCAGTTCTTC
15	many	NA	TRBV7-8	TRBJ2-3	CASSLVVIGTDTQYF	TGTGCCAGCAGCTTAGTGGTAATAGGCACAGATACGCAGTATTTT
18	many	NA	TRBV7-2	TRBJ2-1	CASSPRNRGGMASDEQFF	TGTGCCAGCAGCCCACGAAACAGGGGGGGAATGGCCAGTGATGAGCAGTTCTTC
13	few	TRBD1	TRBV9	TRBJ2-2	CASSGTGAGELFF	TGTGCCAGCAGCGGGACAGGTGCGGGGGAGCTGTTTTTT
14	NA	NA	TRBV7-3	TRBJ2-5	CASSLTKGAETQYF	TGTGCCAGCAGCTTAACGAAAGGGGCAGAGACCCAGTACTTC
17	many	NA	TRBV12-3/TRBV12-4	TRBJ2-2	CASSSWRDLSNTGELFF	TGTGCCAGCAGTTCTTGGCGGGACCTCTCGAACACCGGGGAGCTGTTTTTT
11	many	NA	TRBV3-1	TRBJ1-6	CASSQRGPLHF	TGTGCCAGCAGCCAGAGGGGACCCCTCCACTTT
14	few	NA	TRBV11-2	TRBJ2-7	CASSSLTGSGEQYF	TGTGCCAGCAGCTCCCTAACAGGGTCCGGCGAGCAGTACTTC
15	NA	NA	TRBV7-9	TRBJ2-1	CASSPSYGSYNEQFF	TGTGCCAGCAGTCCCTCGTACGGCTCCTACAATGAGCAGTTCTTC
15	many	TRBD2	TRBV20-1	TRBJ2-3	CSARGLSGRVDTQYF	TGCAGTGCTAGAGGGTTGAGCGGGAGGGTAGATACGCAGTATTTT
12	many	NA	TRBV20-1	TRBJ2-1	CSARGDNNEQFF	TGCAGTGCTAGAGGGGACAACAATGAGCAGTTCTTC
18	NA	TRBD2	TRBV6-2/TRBV6-3	TRBJ2-2	CASSYSSGRITGTGELFF	TGTGCCAGCAGTTACTCTAGCGGGAGGATTACCGGCACCGGGGAGCTGTTTTTT
14	few	NA	TRBV27	TRBJ2-1	CASSLVSAYNEQFF	TGTGCCAGCAGTTTAGTTTCAGCCTACAATGAGCAGTTCTTC